This T cell receptor (beta chain) emerged from a study of CD8+ T cells in alopecia areata. RNA was isolated and reverse transcribed to cDNA, the sequencing template. TCRdb's table, derived via immunoSEQ multiplex PCR, lists solely in-frame clones and lacks some. Among 4,000 to 4,500 clones listed, roughly two thirds were seen once. Trimming took off 5 bases at V and 6 bases at J, with 10 bases between the two ends. There are 13 residues in the CDR3. Germline assignment: CDR1 LNHDA and CDR2 SQIVND (reference sequence). Study-wide results and limits: Scalp sequencing also captures normal skin's resident alphabeta T cells. Compared with mice, patients displayed less clear TCR sharing, possibly for HLA-related reasons. Especially in alopecia totalis/universalis, lesional scalp showed greater clonality than normal scalp did.

As to this clone: The antigen is undetermined.

V gene TRBV19 combines with J gene TRBJ2-2, with D uncertain. Sequenced material: skin. This clonotype was obtained from a human donor in good health. As DNA, the CDR3 is TGTGCCAGTAGTTCCTCCCGGCCCGGGGAGCTGTTTTTT. Its protein is CASSSSRPGELFF.